These T cell receptor beta chains were read from a single sample in a study of T cell responses to AZD1222 COVID-19 vaccine. TCRdb's copy holds only in-frame clones and misses some; the assay was immunoSEQ multiplex PCR. The table lists 180,000 or so clones, roughly 89% of them singletons. The input for sequencing was peripheral blood, taken on day 0 of AZD1222 vaccination. The receptor source for this set is an adult in good health. CDR3s include the opening cysteine and the closing phenylalanine or tryptophan. The D gene is left open where the match is weak. Clone size is shown for a subset of rows, as once, few, many or a class of expanded clone.

TGTGCCAGCAGCGTCGGAGAGGGACTATCGTTTTCACCCCTCCACTTT | CASSVGEGLSFSPLHF | 16 | NA | TRBV9 | NA | TRBJ1-6
TGTGCCAGTATTCCAGGGGCTGGGTCCAATCAGCCCCAGCATTTT | CASIPGAGSNQPQHF | 15 | NA | TRBV19 | NA | TRBJ1-5
TGTGCCAGTAGTATACGCTTTAGGGGGGTGAATGGGGAGACCCAGTACTTC | CASSIRFRGVNGETQYF | 17 | NA | TRBV19 | NA | TRBJ2-5
TGTGCCAGCAGCGTAGTCCCTACCCTGGGCAATGAGCAGTTCTTC | CASSVVPTLGNEQFF | 15 | NA | TRBV9 | NA | TRBJ2-1
TGTGCCAGCTCGCCGACAGGGGCGGAAAACTATGGCTACACCTTC | CASSPTGAENYGYTF | 15 | NA | TRBV18 | TRBD1 | TRBJ1-2
TGCGCCAGCAGCTTGGAAGGGACAGGGTATGACAAAAACATTCAGTACTTC | CASSLEGTGYDKNIQYF | 17 | NA | TRBV5-1 | TRBD1 | TRBJ2-4
TGTGCCAGCAGCCAAGATCAAAGGGTGGGGGGCTACACCTTC | CASSQDQRVGGYTF | 14 | NA | TRBV3-1/TRBV3-2 | NA | TRBJ1-2
TGTGCCAGCAGTTCGGGAGTCTATGGCTACACCTTC | CASSSGVYGYTF | 12 | NA | TRBV6-2/TRBV6-3 | NA | TRBJ1-2
TGTGCCTCCAAAGGACAGGGGAATTCACGGTATGGCTACACCTTC | CASKGQGNSRYGYTF | 15 | NA | TRBV19 | TRBD1 | TRBJ1-2
TGTGCCAGTAGTATCCTCCCAGGGGGAAGCACAGATACGCAGTATTTT | CASSILPGGSTDTQYF | 16 | NA | TRBV19 | TRBD1 | TRBJ2-3
TGTGCCAGCAGCTTGGACGGGGGGGCGAATCAGCCCCAGCATTTT | CASSLDGGANQPQHF | 15 | NA | TRBV5-5 | NA | TRBJ1-5
TGTGCCAGCAGCGTATCTGGCGGGACTAGCAGGCATGAGCAGTTCTTC | CASSVSGGTSRHEQFF | 16 | NA | TRBV9 | TRBD2 | TRBJ2-1
TGCGCCAGCAGCTTGGTCGGTAGCGGGGATACAGATACGCAGTATTTT | CASSLVGSGDTDTQYF | 16 | NA | TRBV5-1 | TRBD2 | TRBJ2-3
TGTGCCTGGAGTGTTGGTGACAGCTACGAGCAGTACTTC | CAWSVGDSYEQYF | 13 | once | TRBV30 | NA | TRBJ2-7
TGTGCCAGCAGTGATAAGACAGGGGCAATTGAGGCCCAGCATTTT | CASSDKTGAIEAQHF | 15 | NA | TRBV25-1 | TRBD1 | TRBJ1-5
TGCGCCAGCACCGTCGGGTTTGGGGATGGCTACACCTTC | CASTVGFGDGYTF | 13 | NA | TRBV5-1 | NA | TRBJ1-2
TGTGCCATTGGAACGGGGGCGCAAGGGGCCAACGTCCTGACTTTC | CAIGTGAQGANVLTF | 15 | NA | TRBV28 | NA | TRBJ2-6
TGTGCCAGCAGTTTTCTACAGTTTGGGGTCGACCCAAATTCACCCCTCCACTTT | CASSFLQFGVDPNSPLHF | 18 | NA | TRBV28 | NA | TRBJ1-6
TGTGCCAGCAGCTTAGATCGGACTAGAACTATTGAGCAGTTCTTC | CASSLDRTRTIEQFF | 15 | NA | TRBV7-3 | TRBD2 | TRBJ2-1
TGTGCCAGCAGGGTAACTGGACAGGGAGGAAACACCATATATTTT | CASRVTGQGGNTIYF | 15 | once | TRBV11-2 | TRBD1 | TRBJ1-3
TGTGCCTGGAGTTTTCCAGGGGGACTGAAGAACACTGAAGCTTTCTTT | CAWSFPGGLKNTEAFF | 16 | NA | TRBV30 | TRBD1 | TRBJ1-1
TGTGCCTGGAGTGATCCCCGGACTAATGAAAAACTGTTTTTT | CAWSDPRTNEKLFF | 14 | NA | TRBV30 | NA | TRBJ1-4
TGTGCCAGCAGCTCCAGGGCAAACACCGGGGAGCTGTTTTTT | CASSSRANTGELFF | 14 | NA | TRBV28 | NA | TRBJ2-2
TGTGCCAGTAGTGGGTCTCACTCACAGTCCTATGGCTACACCTTC | CASSGSHSQSYGYTF | 15 | NA | TRBV19 | NA | TRBJ1-2
TGTGCCAGCAGCTTAGATCTGGCGGGACGGGCATCTAGCGAGCAGTACTTC | CASSLDLAGRASSEQYF | 17 | NA | TRBV11-2 | NA | TRBJ2-7
TGTGCCAGCAGTCACGGGTACAGGGGGCATCGGGCGACTAGCACAGATACGCAGTATTTT | CASSHGYRGHRATSTDTQYF | 20 | NA | TRBV6-6 | TRBD1 | TRBJ2-3
TGTGCCAGCAGTGAAACAGGGGCTGGAAACACCATATATTTT | CASSETGAGNTIYF | 14 | NA | TRBV6-1 | TRBD1 | TRBJ1-3
TGTGCCAGCAGCGTTCTCCCAAATGAGCAGTTCTTC | CASSVLPNEQFF | 12 | NA | TRBV11-3 | NA | TRBJ2-1
TGTGCCAGCAGTTTAGGGGGGGCGTTAGCTGAAGCTTTCTTT | CASSLGGALAEAFF | 14 | once | TRBV28 | NA | TRBJ1-1
TGTGCCAGCAGCTTAGTCCGAGGCACAGATACGCAGTATTTT | CASSLVRGTDTQYF | 14 | once | TRBV11-3 | NA | TRBJ2-3
TGTGCCAGCAGTGAAAACCGGGGGCACTCACCCCTCCACTTT | CASSENRGHSPLHF | 14 | NA | TRBV6-1 | NA | TRBJ1-6
TGTGCCAGCATCCAAACAGGGGGCTTTGGCTACACCTTC | CASIQTGGFGYTF | 13 | NA | TRBV7-2 | TRBD1 | TRBJ1-2
TGTGCCAGCAGCTTGAGTAGCAATCAGCCCCAGCATTTT | CASSLSSNQPQHF | 13 | NA | TRBV11-2 | NA | TRBJ1-5
TGTGCCAGTAGTACCAGCGGACTAGCGGGGGGGCGAAGCGGGGAGCTGTTTTTT | CASSTSGLAGGRSGELFF | 18 | NA | TRBV19 | TRBD2 | TRBJ2-2
TGTGCCACCAGTGATTCGAGACAGAACAATCAGCCCCAGCATTTT | CATSDSRQNNQPQHF | 15 | NA | TRBV24-1 | NA | TRBJ1-5
TGCAGTGGAGTTAACGTAGGCTACACCTTC | CSGVNVGYTF | 10 | NA | TRBV20-1 | NA | TRBJ1-2
TGTGCCAGCAGTGAATCCCTTGGGGGCTACACCTTC | CASSESLGGYTF | 12 | NA | TRBV25-1 | NA | TRBJ1-2
TGTGCCACCACTCCACGAGACAGGGGCTATCAGCCCCAGCATTTT | CATTPRDRGYQPQHF | 15 | NA | TRBV27 | TRBD1 | TRBJ1-5
TGTGCCAGCAGCCAAGATTTTTGGGCGTCAAACACCGGGGAGCTGTTTTTT | CASSQDFWASNTGELFF | 17 | NA | TRBV3-1/TRBV3-2 | NA | TRBJ2-2
TGCGCCAGCAGCTTGGGTCCCCACAGTCTAAAAGAGACCCAGTACTTC | CASSLGPHSLKETQYF | 16 | NA | TRBV5-1 | NA | TRBJ2-5
TGTGCCAGCAGTCCCACCCGCCAAGGGGTCTACGAGCAGTACTTC | CASSPTRQGVYEQYF | 15 | NA | TRBV28 | NA | TRBJ2-7
TGTGCCAGCAGTGAATGGGGACAGGGGGCTAACTATGGCTACACCTTC | CASSEWGQGANYGYTF | 16 | NA | TRBV6-1 | TRBD1 | TRBJ1-2
TGTGCCAGCAGCGACACTAGCGGCACCTACGAGCAGTACTTC | CASSDTSGTYEQYF | 14 | NA | TRBV7-9 | TRBD2 | TRBJ2-7
TGTGCCAGCAGCGCCGGATCGATGGAAAATCAGCCCCAGCATTTT | CASSAGSMENQPQHF | 15 | NA | TRBV9 | NA | TRBJ1-5
TGTGCCAGTACCCAATCGGGGACAGATACCGGGGAGCTGTTTTTT | CASTQSGTDTGELFF | 15 | NA | TRBV19 | TRBD1 | TRBJ2-2
TGTGCCAGCAGTGATCGAGGGGAAGAGACCCAGTACTTC | CASSDRGEETQYF | 13 | NA | TRBV2 | NA | TRBJ2-5
TGTGCCAGCAGCTACGGGGGGGGAATCAATGAGCAGTTCTTC | CASSYGGGINEQFF | 14 | NA | TRBV11-3 | TRBD2 | TRBJ2-1
TGTGCCAGCAGTGCGAGTGGACAGGGCGTCAGCCAGCCCCAGCATTTT | CASSASGQGVSQPQHF | 16 | NA | TRBV6-1 | TRBD1 | TRBJ1-5
TGTGCCAGCAGACCCGAGGGGAGGTGGCAGCCCCAGCATTTT | CASRPEGRWQPQHF | 14 | NA | TRBV28 | NA | TRBJ1-5
TGTGCCAGCAGTGAGTCGACTTTGAGGGGGAGCAATCAGCCCCAGCATTTT | CASSESTLRGSNQPQHF | 17 | NA | TRBV6-1 | NA | TRBJ1-5
TGTGCCAGCAGCGTAGCTGGGGGGGATCAGCCCCAGCATTTT | CASSVAGGDQPQHF | 14 | NA | TRBV9 | NA | TRBJ1-5
TGCAGCGTTGCGCACGTGGGAAATGAGCAGTTCTTC | CSVAHVGNEQFF | 12 | NA | TRBV29-1 | NA | TRBJ2-1
TGTGCCAGCTCGCAGGACAGGGGGCTTGAGACCCAGTACTTC | CASSQDRGLETQYF | 14 | NA | TRBV18 | TRBD1 | TRBJ2-5
TGTGCCAGCAGCATGGGACCGCCGAACACTGAAGCTTTCTTT | CASSMGPPNTEAFF | 14 | NA | TRBV6-6 | NA | TRBJ1-1
TGCAGCGTTGATCCAGCCCAAAGGGCTTTCTTT | CSVDPAQRAFF | 11 | NA | TRBV29-1 | NA | TRBJ1-1
TGTGCCAGCAGTTTATTCCGGGATTCACCCCTCCACTTT | CASSLFRDSPLHF | 13 | few | TRBV28 | NA | TRBJ1-6
TGTGCCATCAGTGAGTCGAAGGGGGCCCCCTACGAGCAGTACTTC | CAISESKGAPYEQYF | 15 | NA | TRBV10-3 | TRBD1 | TRBJ2-7
TGCGCCAGCAGCCTCAGGGAGGACACTGAAGCTTTCTTT | CASSLREDTEAFF | 13 | few | TRBV10-1 | NA | TRBJ1-1
TGTGCCAGCAGCCCCCTTAATCTTTCGCCCTACAATGAGCAGTTCTTC | CASSPLNLSPYNEQFF | 16 | NA | TRBV7-9 | NA | TRBJ2-1